A single sample is the source of the 28 T cell receptor beta chains below, sequenced in a study of tissue T cells after allogeneic stem cell transplantation. The time point is: mouse harvest day 14 after allogeneic transplant. Each mouse received 10^7 T-cell-depleted marrow cells plus 10^6 splenic CD5+ T cells by tail vein. TCRdb keeps only in-frame clones here, not all; method: immunoSEQ multiplex PCR. The table has approximately 4,900 clones, 45% seen once. Sequenced input: gut tissue. The receptors were gathered from a female BALB/c mouse given C57BL/6 T cells with graft-versus-host disease after an allogeneic hematopoietic cell transplant.

This clone is termed large. Genes and germline come from the mouse. The sequenced fragment ends 1 residue before the CDR3 boundary, so the rest is inferred from the germline J gene. This chain joins TRBV16 and TRBJ2-7; TRBD1 is a possible D gene (5 bases). V was shortened by 0 bases and J by 7 bases, with 7 bases between the two germline ends. CDR3 length: 12 residues. Germline V gene data show CDR1 as SGHSA and CDR2 as FRNQAP. CDR3 DNA, as far as it was read: TGTGCAAGCAGCTTAGACAGGGAAGAACAGTAC. Translated, it gives CASSLDREEQY. The complete CDR3 sequence is CASSLDREEQYF.

Turning to this clone: Germline and genes here are mouse. The CDR3 end lies 1 residue beyond the end of the read and is filled in from the germline J gene. This chain connects TRBV26 to TRBJ1-1, with 9 nucleotides matching TRBD1. Germline V gene data show CDR1 as KGHPV and CDR2 as FQNQEV (reference sequence). V shed 4 bases and J 1 base; nucleotides not matched to a gene: 1. This CDR3 comprises 14 residues. The covered CDR3 bases are TGTGCCAGCAGTCGGGACAGGGAAAACACAGAAGTCTTC. Protein product: CASSRDRENTEVF. The complete CDR3 reads CASSRDRENTEVFF.

Concerning this clone itself: The gene names here belong to mouse. From the germline J gene comes the end of the CDR3, since the read stops 1 residue before it. The V call is TRBV13-1, the J call TRBJ2-5; possible D gene TRBD1, 6 bases. This CDR3 region has 13 residues. From germline, CDR1 is NSHNY and CDR2 SYGAGN. Between the trimmed V and J ends, which lost 4 bases and 2 bases, there was a span of 8 bases. CDR3: CASSRDTQDTQYF. CDR3 DNA (partial): TGTGCCAGCAGTCGGGACACCCAAGACACCCAGTAC.

This clone was seen more than once but under ten times. The genes and germline here are from mouse. The missing CDR3 end, 1 residue past where the read stops, is filled in from the germline J gene. The rearrangement joins TRBV26 to TRBJ1-1; no definite D call. The CDR3 sequence is 13 residues long. Germline-derived CDR1 and CDR2 are KGHPV and FQNQEV (reference sequence). The V gene lost 4 bases and the J gene lost 0 bases, with 6 bases spanning the gap. CDR3 in amino acids: CASSPQSNTEVFF. The CDR3 DNA, read in part, is TGTGCCAGCAGTCCACAGTCAAACACAGAAGTCTTC.

This clone has only one observation. The genes and germline here are from mouse. With the read ending 1 residue before the CDR3 end, the germline J gene is used to fill in that end. The same CDR3 can be traced to other DNA sequences in this sample. The V gene is TRBV26, the J gene TRBJ1-1; D gene ambiguous. Trimming removed 2 bases at V and 0 bases at J, with 4 bases between. This CDR3 is 13 amino acids long. In germline, CDR1 is KGHPV, CDR2 FQNQEV (reference sequence). The CDR3: CASSLGQNTEVFF. The sequenced CDR3 bases are TGTGCCAGCAGTCTGGGACAGAACACAGAAGTCTTC.

This clone turned up a few times. Here the gene names and germline are mouse. The read gets to within 1 residue of the CDR3 end, and the germline J gene fills in the rest. This chain connects TRBV26 to TRBJ1-4, with a possible D match to TRBD1 (5 bases). The length of the CDR3 is 12 residues. Germline lookup yields CDR1 KGHPV and CDR2 FQNQEV (reference sequence). Trimming pared 6 bases from V and 7 bases from J, leaving 9 bases between. CDR3 loop: CASSGQSERLFF. The DNA read from the CDR3 is TGTGCCAGCAGCGGACAAAGCGAAAGATTATTT.

Details on this clone: Gene labels here are mouse ones. The CDR3 goes on 1 residue after the read ends, and that part is filled in from the germline J gene. The chain recombines TRBV15 with TRBJ2-5, with TRBD1 as a possible D gene (5 bases). The CDR3 sequence is 11 residues long. V dropped 5 bases and J dropped 6 bases, with 6 bases sitting between them. Germline assignment: CDR1 SGHND and CDR2 FRSKSL. The CDR3 DNA, read in part, is TGTGCCAGCAGTGCAGGGGACACCCAGTAC. It codes for CASSAGDTQY. The full CDR3 protein reads CASSAGDTQYF. The variable domain in full, completed from reference TRBV15 and TRBJ2-5, reads DAGVTQTPRHEVAEKGQTIILKCEPVSGHNDLFWYRQTKIQGLELLSYFRSKSLMEDGGAFKDRFKAEMLNSSFSTLKIQPTEPKDSAVYLCASSAGDTQYFGPGTRLLVL.

Regarding this clone: The germline and genes are mouse ones. The read halts 1 residue ahead of the CDR3 end, with the missing end drawn from the germline J gene. V usage is TRBV24 and J usage is TRBJ2-7; 10 nucleotides line up with TRBD2. The germline V gene encodes CDR1 KGHTA and CDR2 FRNEEI. J gave up 3 bases and V 4 bases, and 3 bases lay outside the gene matches. The CDR3 sequence is 14 residues long. The part of the CDR3 DNA that was read is TGTGCCAGCAGTCCCGACTGGGGGGTCTATGAACAGTAC. Protein product: CASSPDWGVYEQY. The entire CDR3 protein is CASSPDWGVYEQYF.

The sample holds one count of this clone. One end of the junction does not line up with germline, which may come from a read error. Germline and genes: mouse. Read data end 1 residue before the CDR3 end; the end is taken from the germline J gene. The chain carries TRBV26 and TRBJ2-2, with 7 nucleotides matching TRBD1. Germline V gene data show CDR1 as KGHPV and CDR2 as FQNQEV (reference sequence). The CDR3 is 14 residues long. The CDR3 bases that were read are TGTGCCCGCAGCCCTGACAGGGCTGGAAATACGCTCTAC. It is translated as CARSPDRAGNTLY. Given in full, the CDR3 is CARSPDRAGNTLYF.

Details on this clone: Gene labels here are mouse ones. With the read ending 1 residue before the CDR3 end, the germline J gene is used to fill in that end. The rearrangement uses TRBV26 and TRBJ2-2; possible D gene TRBD1, 5 bases. The CDR3 spans 14 residues. Germline V gene lookup returns CDR1 KGHPV and CDR2 FQNQEV (reference sequence). V shed 4 bases and J shed 0 bases, with 6 bases lying between them. The CDR3 is CASSPRANTGQLYF. CDR3 DNA (partial): TGTGCCAGCAGTCCCAGGGCAAACACCGGGCAGCTCTAC.

Remarks on this clone: Gene names refer to mouse genes. The part of the CDR3 DNA that was read is TGTGCCAGCAGTTTCGCGGGACTCCAGGCGCCCCTCTAC. Residues: CASSFAGLQAPLY. The full CDR3 reads CASSFAGLQAPLYF. The J gene is TRBJ1-6, the V gene TRBV14; D may be TRBD1 (5 bases). Read coverage stops 1 residue before the CDR3 terminus; the germline J gene supplies the remainder. TRBJ1-6 carries the ORF label, with uncertain function. Trimming left V 1 base short and J 11 bases short, with 13 bases between. The CDR3 consists of 14 residues. Germline CDR1 SGHDT, CDR2 FRDEAV.

By sample share, this clone is medium-sized. Gene names are mouse gene names. The CDR3 goes on 1 residue after the read ends, and that part is filled in from the germline J gene. The V call is TRBV14, the J call TRBJ1-4; maybe TRBD1 (6 bases). Trimming left V 2 bases short and J 3 bases short, with 8 bases between. The germline V gene has CDR1 SGHDT and CDR2 FRDEAV. CDR3 length: 14 residues. CDR3 DNA, as far as it was read: TGTGCCAGCAGTTTGAGGGGGGCCAACGAAAGATTATTT. Its translation is CASSLRGANERLF. The whole CDR3 sequence reads CASSLRGANERLFF. Full variable domain (outside the CDR3, taken from reference TRBV14 and TRBJ1-4): EAGVTQSPRYAVLQEGQAVSFWCDPISGHDTLYWYQQPRDQGPQLLVYFRDEAVIDNSQLPSDRFSAVRPKGTNSTLKIQSAKQGDTATYLCASSLRGANERLFFGHGTKLSVL.

Comments on this clone: The genes and germline here are from mouse. With the read ending 1 residue before the CDR3 end, the germline J gene is used to fill in that end. The chain couples TRBV31 to TRBJ2-3; 14 bases line up with TRBD2. The length of the CDR3 is 14 residues. Germline trimming cut 2 bases from V and 6 bases from J; bases unmatched to any gene: 1. Germline V CDR1 and CDR2: GKSSPN, SITVG. CDR3: CAWSRDWGGETLYF. Incomplete CDR3 DNA: TGTGCCTGGAGTAGGGACTGGGGGGGCGAAACGCTGTAT.

Remarks on this clone: The genes are named according to mouse. Read coverage stops 1 residue before the CDR3 terminus; the germline J gene supplies the remainder. This rearrangement joins TRBV26 to TRBJ1-4, with TRBD1 identical over 10 bases. CDR1 is KGHPV and CDR2 is FQNQEV in the germline V gene (reference sequence). The V segment lost 8 bases and the J segment 4 bases; nucleotides outside the gene matches: 1. The CDR3 has 13 residues. CDR3 bases read: TGTGCCAGCGGACAGGGGGGCAACGAAAGATTATTT. Its protein product is CASGQGGNERLF. The full CDR3 protein reads CASGQGGNERLFF.

As to this clone: Gene names follow the mouse nomenclature. The read finishes 1 residue shy of the CDR3 end, and the germline J gene is used to complete it. The chain uses TRBV13-1 and TRBJ1-2, with 9 bases that match TRBD1. The CDR3 runs to 14 residues. J was trimmed by 2 bases and V by 7 bases; bases with no gene match: 6. The germline gives CDR1 NSHNY, CDR2 SYGAGN. The CDR3: CASSRDRANSDYTF. Incomplete CDR3 DNA: TGTGCCAGCTCCCGGGACAGGGCTAACTCCGACTACACC.

Comment on this clone: The listed genes are named as in mouse. Read sequence stops 1 residue before the CDR3 end, and the germline J gene provides the missing end. V and J are TRBV19 and TRBJ2-7; 13 nucleotides align to TRBD2. Trimming took 0 bases from V and 7 from J; bases not matched to a gene: 4. This CDR3 is built from 15 residues. The germline CDR1 and CDR2 sequences are FNHDT and SITEND (reference sequence). The CDR3 bases that were read are TGTGCCAGCAGTATAGCCGGACTGGGGGGGCTCGAACAGTAC. Translated, it gives CASSIAGLGGLEQY. The full CDR3 protein is CASSIAGLGGLEQYF.

This clone was counted only a few times. Here the gene names and germline are mouse. The sequence runs out 1 residue before the end of the CDR3; the remainder is reconstructed from the germline J gene. The chain recombines TRBV13-2 with TRBJ1-5; D is unresolved. CDR3 length: 16 residues. The germline V and J ends were trimmed by 0 bases and 0 bases, with 10 bases remaining between them. From germline, CDR1 is NNHNN and CDR2 SYGAGS (reference sequence). The CDR3 here is CASGDALRHNNQAPLF. CDR3 bases read: TGTGCCAGCGGTGATGCCCTCAGGCATAACAACCAGGCTCCGCTT.

This clone was seen only a few times. Gene names denote mouse genes. The CDR3 is cut off 1 residue early in the read; its end comes from the germline J gene. This chain links TRBV3 with TRBJ1-4, with D unresolved. The CDR3 is 13 amino acids. Per the germline V gene, CDR1 is SNHLY and CDR2 is FYNGKV (reference sequence). V lost 5 bases and J 0 bases, leaving 4 bases between the germline ends. The CDR3 DNA, read in part, is TGTGCCAGCAGCCAAATTTCCAACGAAAGATTATTT. It yields the protein CASSQISNERLF. The full CDR3 sequence reads CASSQISNERLFF.

This clone was observed a few times. The genes are named according to mouse. The read ends 1 residue shy of where the CDR3 ends; the end is completed using the germline J gene. J is TRBJ2-7 and V is TRBV13-3; the D is unclear. The CDR3 runs to 13 residues. Germline V gives CDR1 NNHDY, CDR2 SYVADS. V was cut by 0 bases and J by 0 bases, with 4 bases left in between. The part of the CDR3 DNA that was read is TGTGCCAGCAGTGATGGGTTCTCCTATGAACAGTAC. This translates into CASSDGFSYEQY. The CDR3, in full, reads CASSDGFSYEQYF.

For this clone: The gene names given are mouse names. The read halts 1 residue ahead of the CDR3 end, with the missing end drawn from the germline J gene. This chain joins TRBV26 and TRBJ2-3; D unclear. Trimming removed 1 base at V and 0 bases at J, with 5 bases between. This CDR3 comprises 14 residues. CDR1 is KGHPV and CDR2 is FQNQEV in the germline V gene (reference sequence). The chain's CDR3 is CASSLWSSAETLYF. CDR3 DNA (partial): TGTGCCAGCAGTCTGTGGTCTAGTGCAGAAACGCTGTAT.

A remark on this clone: The gene names here belong to mouse. Read coverage stops 1 residue before the CDR3 terminus; the germline J gene supplies the remainder. The chain is built from TRBV23 and TRBJ1-1; the D call TRBD1 from the table was never checked on the DNA. In germline, CDR1 is KGHTA, CDR2 FQNQQP. The CDR3 consists of 13 residues. The CDR3 DNA, read in part, is TGCTCCAGCAGTCAACAGGGTAACACAGAAGTCTTC. Its translation: CSSSQQGNTEVF. The whole CDR3 is CSSSQQGNTEVFF.

As for this clone: All gene names here are mouse names. The read falls 1 residue short of the CDR3 end, and the missing part is taken from the germline J gene. The chain has TRBV26 and TRBJ1-1; 9 bases fit TRBD1. The CDR3 is 15 amino acids. V lost 6 bases and J lost 4; bases outside the gene matches: 9. Germline V lookup: CDR1 KGHPV, CDR2 FQNQEV (reference sequence). The CDR3 is CASSPFTGGGTEVFF. Partial CDR3 DNA: TGTGCCAGCAGCCCTTTCACAGGGGGCGGCACAGAAGTCTTC.

This clone was counted a few times. Mouse gene names and germline throughout. The sequenced fragment ends 1 residue before the CDR3 boundary, so the rest is inferred from the germline J gene. V is TRBV12-1 and J is TRBJ2-3, with 12 nucleotides matching TRBD2. V lost 0 bases, J lost 0 bases, and 3 bases stayed unmatched. In germline, CDR1 is SGHSN, CDR2 HYEKVE. The CDR3 spans 17 residues. CDR3: CASSLGTGGSSAETLYF. The sequenced CDR3 bases are TGTGCCAGCTCTCTCGGGACTGGGGGGTCTAGTGCAGAAACGCTGTAT.

In its sample, this clone was seen a few times. Any gene name here is a mouse gene name. The read terminates 1 residue before the CDR3 end, so the remaining end is supplied by the germline J gene. The chain uses TRBV14 and TRBJ1-4; D gene unclear. The CDR3 length is 12 residues. Looked up from germline, CDR1 is SGHDT and CDR2 is FRDEAV. Trimming left V 2 bases short and J 7 bases short, with 6 bases between. The DNA read from the CDR3 is TGTGCCAGCAGTTTACGGCCCGAAAGATTATTT. Its protein product is CASSLRPERLF. The entire CDR3 protein is CASSLRPERLFF.

Judged by abundance, this clone is medium-sized. Mouse names are used for the genes. The observed sequence ends 1 residue before the CDR3 terminus, with the missing tail filled in from the germline J gene. The rearrangement uses TRBV26 and TRBJ1-3; no clear D gene. The length of the CDR3 is 14 residues. Deletions cut 4 bases from V and 0 bases from J, with 7 bases between. Germline V gene lookup returns CDR1 KGHPV and CDR2 FQNQEV (reference sequence). CDR3: CASSPTNSGNTLYF. The covered CDR3 bases are TGTGCCAGCAGTCCGACAAATTCTGGAAATACGCTCTAT.

Comments on this clone: Any gene name here is a mouse gene name. The read ends 1 residue shy of where the CDR3 ends; the end is completed using the germline J gene. This chain connects TRBV26 to TRBJ1-1; 10 nucleotides line up with TRBD1. In germline, CDR1 is KGHPV, CDR2 FQNQEV (reference sequence). The CDR3 is 13 residues long. V lost 5 bases, J lost 4 bases, and 1 base stayed unmatched. The CDR3 region is CASSGQGVTEVFF. The CDR3 bases that were read are TGTGCCAGCAGTGGACAGGGGGTCACAGAAGTCTTC.

On this clone: The genes and germline here are from mouse. The read ends 1 residue before the CDR3 terminus; that terminus is restored from the germline J gene. The V call is TRBV23, the J call TRBJ2-5; the tabulated D call, TRBD2, remains unverified against the DNA. Germline CDR1 is KGHTA and CDR2 is FQNQQP. The CDR3 loop spans 14 amino acids. Incomplete CDR3 DNA: TGCTCCAGCAGACTGACTGGTAACCAAGACACCCAGTAC. It is translated as CSSRLTGNQDTQY. The entire CDR3 is CSSRLTGNQDTQYF.

This clone was seen a single time. Gene names are the mouse ones. The read comes to an end 1 residue before the CDR3 does, leaving the germline J gene to fill in the end. The chain recombines TRBV26 with TRBJ2-4; TRBD1 might be the D (6 bases). The CDR3 is made up of 16 amino acids. V shed 2 bases and J shed 1 base, with 13 bases lying between them. CDR1 KGHPV and CDR2 FQNQEV come from the germline V gene (reference sequence). The CDR3 bases that were read are TGTGCCAGCAGTCTGGGCAGGGGAACAGGTCAAAACACCTTGTAC. It specifies CASSLGRGTGQNTLY. The complete CDR3 protein is CASSLGRGTGQNTLYF.